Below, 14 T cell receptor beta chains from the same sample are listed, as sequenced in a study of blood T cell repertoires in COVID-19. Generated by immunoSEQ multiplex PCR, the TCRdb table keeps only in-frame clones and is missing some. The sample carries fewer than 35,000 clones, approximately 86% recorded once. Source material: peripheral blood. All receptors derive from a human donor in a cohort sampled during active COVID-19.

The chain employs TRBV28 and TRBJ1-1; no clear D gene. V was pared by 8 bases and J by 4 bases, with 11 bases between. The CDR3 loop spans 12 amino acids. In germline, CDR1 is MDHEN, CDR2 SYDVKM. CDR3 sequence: CASWLSVTEAFF. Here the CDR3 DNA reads TGTGCCAGCTGGTTATCCGTCACTGAAGCTTTCTTT.

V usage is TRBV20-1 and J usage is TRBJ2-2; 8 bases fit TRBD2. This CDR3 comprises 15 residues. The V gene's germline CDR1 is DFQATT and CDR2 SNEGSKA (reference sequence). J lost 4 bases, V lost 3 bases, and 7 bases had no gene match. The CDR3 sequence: CSASGPGLVTGELFF. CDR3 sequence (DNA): TGCAGTGCTAGTGGACCGGGACTAGTCACCGGGGAGCTGTTTTTT.

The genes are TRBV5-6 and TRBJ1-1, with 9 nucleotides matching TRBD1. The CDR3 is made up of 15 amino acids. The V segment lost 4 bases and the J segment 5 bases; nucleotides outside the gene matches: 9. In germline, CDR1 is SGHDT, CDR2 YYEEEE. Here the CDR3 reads CASSRWTGEVTEAFF. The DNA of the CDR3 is TGTGCCAGCAGCCGGTGGACAGGGGAGGTGACTGAAGCTTTCTTT.

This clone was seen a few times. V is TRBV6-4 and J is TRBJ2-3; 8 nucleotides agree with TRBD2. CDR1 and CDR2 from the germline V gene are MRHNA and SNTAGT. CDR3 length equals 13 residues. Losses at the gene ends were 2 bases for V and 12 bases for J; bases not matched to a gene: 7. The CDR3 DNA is TGTGCCAGCAGTGACAAAGCGGGAGTCGTCCAGTATTTT. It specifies CASSDKAGVVQYF.

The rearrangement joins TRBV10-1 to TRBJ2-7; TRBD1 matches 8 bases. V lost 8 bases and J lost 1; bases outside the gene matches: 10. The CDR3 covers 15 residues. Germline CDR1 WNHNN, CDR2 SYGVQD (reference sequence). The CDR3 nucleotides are TGCGCCAGCGAGGAAGGACAGGGAGTTTCCTACGAGCAGTACTTC. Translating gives CASEEGQGVSYEQYF.

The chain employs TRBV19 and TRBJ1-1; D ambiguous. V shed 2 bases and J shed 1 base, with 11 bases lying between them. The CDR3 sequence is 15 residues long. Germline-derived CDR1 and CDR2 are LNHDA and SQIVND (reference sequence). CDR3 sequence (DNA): TGTGCCAGTAGTATAAGTGGGCTGGCGAACACTGAAGCTTTCTTT. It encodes CASSISGLANTEAFF.

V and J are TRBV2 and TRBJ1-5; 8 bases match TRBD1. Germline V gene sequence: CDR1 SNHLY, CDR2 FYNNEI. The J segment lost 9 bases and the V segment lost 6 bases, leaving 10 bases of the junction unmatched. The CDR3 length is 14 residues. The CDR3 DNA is TGTGCCAGCAGACACCGGGACAGGATGGGGCCCCAGCATTTT. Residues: CASRHRDRMGPQHF.

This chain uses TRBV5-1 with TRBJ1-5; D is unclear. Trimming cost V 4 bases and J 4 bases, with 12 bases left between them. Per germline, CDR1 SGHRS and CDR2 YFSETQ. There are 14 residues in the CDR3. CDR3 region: CASSLTGGNQPQHF. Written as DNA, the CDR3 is TGCGCCAGCAGCCTAACGGGTGGAAATCAGCCCCAGCATTTT.

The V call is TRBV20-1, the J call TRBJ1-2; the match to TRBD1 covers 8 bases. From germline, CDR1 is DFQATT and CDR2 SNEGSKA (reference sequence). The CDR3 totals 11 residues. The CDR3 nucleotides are TGCAGGCGACAGGGGCGCTATGGCTACACCTTC. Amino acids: CRRQGRYGYTF.

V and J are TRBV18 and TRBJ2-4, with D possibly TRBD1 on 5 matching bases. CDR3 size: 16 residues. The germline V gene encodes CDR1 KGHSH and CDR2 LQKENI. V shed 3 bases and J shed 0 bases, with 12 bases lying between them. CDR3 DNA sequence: TGTGCCAGCTCACCCCCGGACACACTAGCCAAAAACATTCAGTACTTC. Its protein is CASSPPDTLAKNIQYF.

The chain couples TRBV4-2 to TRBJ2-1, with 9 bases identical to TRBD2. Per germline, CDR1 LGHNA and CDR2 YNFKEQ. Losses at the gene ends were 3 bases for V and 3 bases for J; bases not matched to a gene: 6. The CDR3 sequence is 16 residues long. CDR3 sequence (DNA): TGTGCCAGCAGCCATGTAGCGGGAGACATCTACAATGAGCAGTTCTTC. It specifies CASSHVAGDIYNEQFF.

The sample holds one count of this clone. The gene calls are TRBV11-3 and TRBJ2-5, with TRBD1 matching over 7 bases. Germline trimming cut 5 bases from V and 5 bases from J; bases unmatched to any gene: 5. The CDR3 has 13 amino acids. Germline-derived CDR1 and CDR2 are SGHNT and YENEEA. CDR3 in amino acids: CASSPGTEETQYF. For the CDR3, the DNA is TGTGCCAGCAGCCCCGGGACAGAGGAGACCCAGTACTTC.

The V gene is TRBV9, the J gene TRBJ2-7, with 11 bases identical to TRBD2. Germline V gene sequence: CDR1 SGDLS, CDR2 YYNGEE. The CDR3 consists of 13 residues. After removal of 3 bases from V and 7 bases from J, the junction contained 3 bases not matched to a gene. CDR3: CASSARTSGEQYF. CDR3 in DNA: TGTGCCAGCAGCGCCCGGACTAGCGGGGAGCAGTACTTC. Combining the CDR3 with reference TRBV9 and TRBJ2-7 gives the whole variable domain DSGVTQTPKHLITATGQRVTLRCSPRSGDLSVYWYQQSLDQGLQFLIQYYNGEERAKGNILERFSAQQFPDLHSELNLSSLELGDSALYFCASSARTSGEQYFGPGTRLTVT.

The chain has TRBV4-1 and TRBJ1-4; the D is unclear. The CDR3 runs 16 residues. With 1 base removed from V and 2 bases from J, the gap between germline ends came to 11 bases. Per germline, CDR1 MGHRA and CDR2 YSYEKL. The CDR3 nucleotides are TGCGCCAGCAGCCAAGTTGCCAGTGCTACTAATGAAAAACTGTTTTTT. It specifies CASSQVASATNEKLFF.